The source of this TCR beta chain is a study of blood T cell repertoires in COVID-19. Per germline, CDR1 SGHDT and CDR2 YYEEEE. Trimming shortened V by 4 bases and J by 4 bases, and 6 bases separated the two germline ends. The CDR3 has 11 residues. Methods used by the authors: Reference gene primers were amplified, and this amplification served to estimate nucleated cell counts. Profiled with immunoSEQ multiplex PCR; TCRdb holds only in-frame clones, not every one. Clone size and the V and J calls come from that table; the DNA yielded D and trimming. The sample contains fewer than 250,000 clones, around 90% of which appear only once.

Sequencing was performed on PBMCs or T cells enriched from blood (not recorded which). The chain uses TRBV5-6 and TRBJ2-7; possible D gene TRBD1, 5 bases. This receptor was obtained from a man under 40 who had been exposed to COVID-19. DNA of the CDR3: TGTGCCAGCAGCCAGGGTTACGAGCAGTACTTC. This translates into CASSQGYEQYF. Full variable domain (remainder filled in from reference TRBV5-6 and TRBJ2-7): DAGVTQSPTHLIKTRGQQVTLRCSPKSGHDTVSWYQQALGQGPQFIFQYYEEEERQRGNFPDRFSGHQFPNYSSELNVNALLLGDSALYLCASSQGYEQYFGPGTRLTVT.